Below are 20 T cell receptor beta chains sequenced from a single sample in a study of tumor-infiltrating lymphocytes in primary liver carcinoma (dated by TCRdb to 2015 to 2018). The instrument was an Illumina HiSeq 2500. Using a constant-region primer and ProtoScript II reverse transcriptase, TCRbeta-specific cDNA was reverse-transcribed from about 0.45 ug total RNA. TCRbeta libraries were built with three nested multiplex PCR rounds, a slightly modified ARM-PCR procedure. The first two PCR rounds used multiplex TRBV1-TRBV30 forward primers with a Cbeta reverse primer, each for about 10 cycles. TCRdb reprocessed the public reads (quality trimming at Q25 with fastp, clone calling with MiXCR) and kept in-frame beta chains. Rows are unified per CDR3 protein, each entry keeping the most common DNA and genes. Recorded for this sample are about 350,000 distinct CDR3 sequences; about 65% of them occurred a single time. About 6% of the sample goes to the ten largest clones.

RNA from unsorted whole blood was extracted with TRIzol reagent, and germline DNA was obtained with the DNeasy Blood & Tissue kit. Sequencing was carried out using peripheral blood. These receptors came from a man aged 40-50 years with primary liver carcinoma and hepatitis B virus infection.

In this sample, this clonotype turned up a few times. The chain couples TRBV4-1 to TRBJ2-7; 11 bases map to TRBD2. Germline V lookup: CDR1 MGHRA, CDR2 YSYEKL. Trimming cost V 4 bases and J 0 bases; bases outside gene matches: 20. The CDR3 runs 21 residues. This CDR3 reads CASSLKNVRTSGFSGSYEQYF. The CDR3 coding sequence is TGCGCCAGCAGCCTAAAAAACGTCCGGACTAGCGGGTTTTCTGGCTCCTACGAGCAGTACTTC.

This clonotype appeared a few times. The chain employs TRBV5-4 and TRBJ1-1, with TRBD1 identical over 9 bases. CDR1 is SGHNT and CDR2 is YYREEE in the germline V gene (reference sequence). Trimming at V came to 3 bases and at J to 11 bases, leaving 8 bases not matched to a gene. The CDR3 is 13 residues long. The CDR3 DNA reads TGTGCCAGCAGCTATAACAGGGGGCTTTGGGCTTTCTTT. Amino acids: CASSYNRGLWAFF.

Note on this clonotype: A read error is likely, as this CDR3 ends without the conserved phenylalanine or tryptophan. No DNA is shown, since the ends of the CDR3 on it are uncertain; the CDR3 is the one TCRdb lists. The chain carries TRBV4-3 and TRBJ1-2; TRBD1 reflects the table's D call only, with no check against the DNA. A total of 15 residues make up the CDR3, ends included. Germline assignment: CDR1 LGHNA and CDR2 YSLEER. CDR3 amino acids: CASSQETGGNYGYTL.

This clonotype was picked up many times. The chain recombines TRBV6-5 with TRBJ2-3, with a tentative D call TRBD1 (5 bases). The CDR3 totals 15 residues. The germline CDR1 and CDR2 sequences are MNHEY and SVGAGI. Trimming removed 4 bases from V and 0 bases from J, with 11 bases in between. The CDR3 bases are TGTGCCAGCAGTTCGGCAGGGTGGAGCACAGATACGCAGTATTTT. The encoded protein is CASSSAGWSTDTQYF.

This clonotype occurred many times. The J gene is TRBJ2-7, the V gene TRBV5-6; 7 nucleotides agree with TRBD1. Germline V lookup: CDR1 SGHDT, CDR2 YYEEEE. The CDR3 has 14 residues. V lost 4 bases to trimming and J lost 2 bases; unmatched junction nucleotides: 6. The CDR3 DNA is TGTGCCAGCAGCCCTCCGGGACAGCCCTACGAGCAGTACTTC. Translation gives CASSPPGQPYEQYF.

Details on this clonotype: This CDR3 fails to terminate in the conserved phenylalanine or tryptophan, so it likely reflects a read error. The chain joins TRBV11-2 to TRBJ2-7; D call uncertain. The CDR3 runs 15 residues. Between the trimmed V and J ends, which lost 5 bases and 3 bases, there was a span of 17 bases. From germline, CDR1 is SGHAT and CDR2 FQNNGV. CDR3 protein: CASSPSGISVYEQYL. The CDR3 DNA reads TGTGCCAGCAGCCCCTCGGGTATCTCGGTCTACGAGCAGTACCTA.

This clonotype was picked up many times. V usage is TRBV7-9 and J usage is TRBJ2-7; perhaps D is TRBD1 or TRBD2 (5 bases each). V lost 1 base to trimming and J lost 4 bases, with 11 bases between them. This CDR3 has 14 amino acids. CDR1 is SEHNR and CDR2 is FQNEAQ in the germline V gene (reference sequence). The CDR3 DNA sequence: TGTGCCAGCAGCTTAGGAGGGAGACAGTACGAGCAGTACTTC. Amino acid sequence: CASSLGGRQYEQYF.

This clonotype has a handful of counts. The gene calls are TRBV5-4 and TRBJ2-3; D perhaps matches TRBD1 (6 bases). The V gene's germline CDR1 is SGHNT and CDR2 YYREEE (reference sequence). CDR3 length equals 15 residues. V lost 4 bases, J lost 2 bases, and 14 bases lay in between. CDR3 sequence: CASSLDWTDTDTQYF. In nucleotides, the CDR3 is TGTGCCAGCAGCCTCGATTGGACAGACACAGATACGCAGTATTTT.

The genes are TRBV12-3 or TRBV12-4 and TRBJ2-2; 8 nucleotides line up with TRBD1. J gave up 0 bases and V 6 bases, and 6 bases lay outside the gene matches. The CDR3 is 16 amino acids. CDR3 nucleotides: TGTGCCAGCAGAAGGGACAGGAATTCGAACACCGGGGAGCTGTTTTTT. Protein sequence: CASRRDRNSNTGELFF.

With regard to this clonotype: This may stem from a read error, because a much larger clone lies one nucleotide away. The chain combines TRBV6-1 with TRBJ1-3; a weak D match, TRBD1 (6 bases). The germline CDR1 and CDR2 sequences are MNHNS and SASEGT. V gave up 10 bases and J gave up 4 bases, with 20 bases separating them. The length of the CDR3 is 15 residues. As DNA, the CDR3 is TGTGCCATCAGGTTTAAGGGGGGTACGGGAAACACCATATATTTT. Protein: CAIRFKGGTGNTIYF.

The chain links TRBV6-1 to TRBJ2-2, with 8 bases fitting TRBD1. This CDR3 comprises 14 residues. The germline V gene has CDR1 MNHNS and CDR2 SASEGT. The CDR3 loop reads CGSDGRGHTGELFF. CDR3 DNA sequence: TGTGGCAGTGATGGCAGGGGGCACACCGGGGAGCTGTTTTTT.

This clonotype showed up just once. One junction end disagrees with the germline gene, perhaps due to a read error. The V call is TRBV29-1, the J call TRBJ2-5, with TRBD1 matching 8 bases. The germline V gene encodes CDR1 SQVTM and CDR2 ANQGSEA. CDR3 length equals 14 residues. Here the CDR3 DNA reads TGCATCGTTGAAGATCTTGACAGGGGCCAGACCCAGTACTTC. Encoded protein: CIVEDLDRGQTQYF.

At least ten counts were recorded for this clonotype. The chain couples TRBV7-8 to TRBJ1-1, with 12 positions matching TRBD1. The CDR3 runs to 16 residues. The germline V gene has CDR1 SGHVS and CDR2 FQNEAQ. The V segment lost 5 bases and the J segment 5 bases; nucleotides outside the gene matches: 9. The CDR3 DNA sequence: TGTGCCAGCAGCCACCGGGACAGGGGGCGTCGGACTGAAGCTTTCTTT. Amino acid sequence: CASSHRDRGRRTEAFF.

Turning to this clonotype: Sequence at one end of the junction differs from germline and may be a read error. This chain connects TRBV11-2 to TRBJ2-7; no firm D call. The CDR3 loop spans 15 amino acids. Germline V gene sequence: CDR1 SGHAT, CDR2 FQNNGV. CDR3 amino acids: CASNLGRYTNYEQYF. CDR3 nucleotide sequence: TGTGCCAGCAACTTAGGACGGTACACTAACTACGAGCAGTACTTC.

A word on this clonotype: One end of the junction varies from germline; a read error may be responsible. The genes are TRBV6-1 and TRBJ1-2; D is uncertain. The germline V gene encodes CDR1 MNHNS and CDR2 SASEGT. The CDR3 runs to 13 residues. The CDR3 spells CASSEAWSYDYTF. The CDR3 coding sequence is TGTGCCAGCAGTGAAGCTTGGAGCTATGACTACACCTTC.

The table lists this clonotype with many counts. CDR3 loop: CASSYSGDRSSYGYTF. DNA of the CDR3: TGTGCCAGCAGTTACTCGGGGGACAGGAGTTCTTATGGCTACACCTTC. The rearrangement uses TRBV6-2 or TRBV6-3 and TRBJ1-2, with 8 bases lining up with TRBD1. The CDR3 is 16 residues long. V lost 0 bases, J lost 5 bases, and 8 bases stayed unmatched. Germline V gives CDR1 MNHEY, CDR2 SVGEGT.

Notes on this clonotype: A junction boundary mismatches the germline segment, possibly from a read error. This chain connects TRBV11-1 to TRBJ2-7, with D unclear. The V gene's germline CDR1 is SGHAT and CDR2 FQDESV (reference sequence). There are 14 residues in the CDR3. CDR3: CASSLRALAYEQHF. In DNA, the CDR3 is TGTGCCAGTAGCTTAAGGGCTCTCGCCTACGAGCAGCACTTC.

This clonotype came up many times. The chain uses TRBV6-6 and TRBJ2-4, with 8 bases lining up with TRBD2. This CDR3 has 14 amino acids. Per the germline V gene, CDR1 is MNHNY and CDR2 is SVGAGI (reference sequence). V trimming: 6 bases; J trimming: 5 bases; junction bases outside the gene matches: 6. The CDR3 DNA sequence: TGTGCCAGCAGACTTCCGGGGGGGGAAAACATTCAGTACTTC. Its protein product is CASRLPGGENIQYF.

About this clonotype: The CDR3 carries no conserved terminal phenylalanine or tryptophan, so it likely arises from a read error. This chain connects TRBV11-2 to TRBJ2-2; D remains unclear. CDR3 length equals 13 residues. Trimming removed 11 bases at V and 2 bases at J, with 12 bases between. The germline gives CDR1 SGHAT, CDR2 FQNNGV. This CDR3 is CAGRETNTGELFS. CDR3 coding DNA: TGTGCCGGCCGCGAGACCAACACCGGGGAGCTGTTTTCT.

The chain carries TRBV9 and TRBJ2-1; 9 bases fit TRBD2. This CDR3 is built from 14 residues. Trimming removed 0 bases from V and 9 bases from J; junction bases left unmatched: 4. Germline CDR1 SGDLS, CDR2 YYNGEE. In nucleotides, the CDR3 is TGTGCCAGCAGCGTAGAGCCTAGCGGGGTTGAGCAGTTCTTC. It yields the protein CASSVEPSGVEQFF. The entire variable domain, with the rest obtained from reference TRBV9 and TRBJ2-1, is as follows: DSGVTQTPKHLITATGQRVTLRCSPRSGDLSVYWYQQSLDQGLQFLIQYYNGEERAKGNILERFSAQQFPDLHSELNLSSLELGDSALYFCASSVEPSGVEQFFGPGTRLTVL.